These 23 T cell receptor beta chains share one sample of origin, sequenced in a study of HIV-infected patients and healthy controls (dated by TCRdb to the mid-2010s). Library construction relied on 5' RACE. The sequencer was an Illumina MiSeq. TCRdb trimmed public reads at Q25 via fastp, called clones via MiXCR and kept in-frame beta chains. Under each unique CDR3 protein, matching rows form one entry showing the most common genes and DNA. In this sample the table shows more than 15,000 distinct CDR3 sequences, 15% to 20% of which occur a single time. The ten largest clones represent around 35% of the sample. The sequenced sample was CD8+ T cells from blood. These receptors all come from a human donor in good health.

This clonotype was counted a few times. The CDR3 bases are TGTGCCAGTAGTATATCGTTAGAACAGCCCGGCTACACCTTC. It yields the protein CASSISLEQPGYTF. V usage is TRBV19 and J usage is TRBJ1-2; D is uncertain. Germline CDR1 and CDR2: LNHDA and SQIVND (reference sequence). The V gene lost 2 bases and the J gene lost 8 bases, with 15 bases spanning the gap. There are 14 residues in the CDR3.

In its sample, this clonotype was seen a few times. The chain uses TRBV7-8 and TRBJ2-3, with TRBD1 matching 10 bases. There are 16 residues in the CDR3. After removal of 4 bases from V and 3 bases from J, the junction contained 7 bases not matched to a gene. Per germline, CDR1 SGHVS and CDR2 FQNEAQ. The CDR3: CASSSRQGASTDTQYF. CDR3 coding DNA: TGTGCCAGCAGCTCACGACAGGGGGCAAGTACAGATACGCAGTATTTT.

This clonotype has ten or more counts. This chain connects TRBV20-1 to TRBJ1-3; 7 bases fit TRBD1. Trimming removed 4 bases from V and 4 bases from J; junction bases left unmatched: 7. CDR1 and CDR2 (germline): DFQATT, SNEGSKA (reference sequence). The CDR3 sequence is 14 residues long. The CDR3 sequence: CSATPTGSGNTIYF. CDR3 in DNA: TGCAGTGCTACACCGACAGGGTCCGGAAACACCATATATTTT.

This clonotype came up a few times. This chain uses TRBV5-6 with TRBJ2-7; 7 bases are a match to TRBD2. Germline CDR1 reads SGHDT; CDR2 reads YYEEEE. The CDR3 sequence is 15 residues long. The trim removed 4 bases at V and 3 bases at J, leaving 10 bases unmatched. Written as DNA, the CDR3 is TGTGCCAGCAGCCCGGCGGGGGATGGAATCTACGAGCAGTACTTC. Translated: CASSPAGDGIYEQYF.

The rearrangement joins TRBV6-2 or TRBV6-3 to TRBJ2-1, with a possible D match to TRBD2 (6 bases). The V end lost 8 bases, the J end lost 6 bases, and 14 bases lay between the germline ends. The CDR3 has 13 amino acids. The germline V gene encodes CDR1 MNHEY and CDR2 SVGEGT. The CDR3 here is CASGGLMRNEQFF. As DNA, the CDR3 is TGTGCCAGCGGGGGACTTATGCGCAATGAGCAGTTCTTC.

This clonotype was seen only a few times. The rearrangement joins TRBV9 to TRBJ1-1; TRBD1 aligns across 8 bases. This CDR3 contains 17 residues. CDR1 SGDLS and CDR2 YYNGEE come from the germline V gene. Germline trimming cut 4 bases from V and 1 base from J; bases unmatched to any gene: 12. The DNA for the CDR3 is TGTGCCAGCAGCTCTACAGGGGGAATCCGACCGAACACTGAAGCTTTCTTT. This encodes CASSSTGGIRPNTEAFF.

This chain joins TRBV6-6 and TRBJ2-7, with 8 bases aligning to TRBD1. The CDR3 runs to 17 residues. V gave up 0 bases and J gave up 6 bases; unmatched junction bases: 13. Germline V CDR1 and CDR2: MNHNY, SVGAGI (reference sequence). The CDR3: CASSYSVYGQGGIEQYF. In DNA form, the CDR3 reads TGTGCCAGCAGTTACTCGGTCTACGGACAGGGAGGAATCGAGCAGTACTTC.

This clonotype was picked up many times. Compared with germline, one end of the junction differs, possibly owing to a read error. The chain couples TRBV7-9 to TRBJ2-3; the D gene could be TRBD1 or TRBD2 (5 bases each). There are 15 residues in the CDR3. Germline V gene lookup returns CDR1 SEHNR and CDR2 FQNEAQ (reference sequence). CDR3 residues: CASSLSGTDTDRQYF. As DNA, the CDR3 is TGTGCCAGCAGCTTGTCCGGGACGGACACAGATAGGCAGTATTTT.

Ten or more counts support this clonotype. This chain uses TRBV4-1 with TRBJ2-3; D is unresolved. The CDR3 contains 13 residues. Germline CDR1 reads MGHRA; CDR2 reads YSYEKL. Trimming shortened V by 1 base and J by 6 bases, and 8 bases separated the two germline ends. The CDR3 loop reads CASSQGLYDTQYF. The CDR3 coding sequence is TGCGCCAGCAGCCAAGGACTCTACGATACGCAGTATTTT.

This clonotype was seen repeatedly, ten times or more. This sequence joins TRBV7-2 and TRBJ2-7; D is unclear. The CDR3 runs to 16 residues. Germline lookup yields CDR1 SGHTA and CDR2 FQGNSA. Trimming removed 1 base from V and 3 bases from J, with 16 bases in between. The CDR3 coding sequence is TGTGCCAGCAGCTTAGGAGGATCGGTTGAAGGCTACGAGCAGTACTTC. This sequence encodes CASSLGGSVEGYEQYF. The full variable domain, in which reference TRBV7-2 and TRBJ2-7 provide the parts outside the CDR3, is GAGVSQSPSNKVTEKGKDVELRCDPISGHTALYWYRQSLGQGLEFLIYFQGNSAPDKSGLPSDRFSAERTGGSVSTLTIQRTQQEDSAVYLCASSLGGSVEGYEQYFGPGTRLTVT.

This clonotype was counted a few times. V usage is TRBV12-3 or TRBV12-4 and J usage is TRBJ2-5; D unclear. This CDR3 comprises 14 residues. V lost 8 bases and J lost 5, with 18 bases in between. CDR3 sequence (DNA): TGTGCCAGCGGCCCGAGCCGCCTTCCGGAGACCCAGTACTTC. Translated: CASGPSRLPETQYF.

This clonotype was seen many times. Written as DNA, the CDR3 is TGTGCCAGCAGTCCGCCGGGACTTTTGAACACTGAAGCTTTCTTT. Protein: CASSPPGLLNTEAFF. This chain uses TRBV27 with TRBJ1-1; D might be TRBD1 (5 bases). Germline V lookup: CDR1 MNHEY, CDR2 SMNVEV (reference sequence). This CDR3 comprises 15 residues. V was pared by 5 bases and J by 0 bases, with 13 bases between.

Only a few counts were recorded for this clonotype. The rearrangement links TRBV18 to TRBJ2-6, with D uncertain. Trimming left V 2 bases short and J 2 bases short, with 4 bases between. This CDR3 has 14 residues. The germline V gene encodes CDR1 KGHSH and CDR2 LQKENI. The CDR3 bases are TGTGCCAGCTCACCAGGGGCTGGGGCCAACGTCCTGACTTTC. It specifies CASSPGAGANVLTF.

This clonotype was observed a few times. The V gene is TRBV6-2 or TRBV6-3, the J gene TRBJ1-2; D unclear. Germline values: CDR1 MNHEY, CDR2 SVGEGT. This CDR3 contains 11 residues. With 8 bases removed from V and 7 bases from J, the gap between germline ends came to 11 bases. The CDR3 spells CASAALSGYTF. CDR3 DNA: TGTGCCAGCGCTGCTCTGTCTGGCTACACCTTC.

With regard to this clonotype: Being one base from a much bigger clone, this may be a read error. This chain links TRBV6-5 with TRBJ2-5, with a possible D match to TRBD2 (5 bases). Deletions cut 8 bases from V and 2 bases from J, with 9 bases between. Germline V gene lookup returns CDR1 MNHEY and CDR2 SVGAGI. The length of the CDR3 is 12 residues. CDR3 sequence reads: CASGGLQETQYF. Here the CDR3 DNA reads TGTGCCAGCGGAGGACTGCAAGAGACCCAGTACTTC.

The chain recombines TRBV9 with TRBJ1-1, with 7 bases matching TRBD1. The CDR3 is made up of 16 amino acids. Per germline, CDR1 SGDLS and CDR2 YYNGEE. J gave up 3 bases and V 0 bases, and 8 bases lay outside the gene matches. The CDR3 DNA sequence: TGTGCCAGCAGCGTAGGGGAGGGGGCTTGGTACACTGAAGCTTTCTTT. Translating it yields CASSVGEGAWYTEAFF.

This clonotype was observed a handful of times. The rearrangement uses TRBV12-3 or TRBV12-4 and TRBJ2-7; D remains ambiguous. This CDR3 is 14 amino acids long. V shed 6 bases and J shed 4 bases, with 16 bases lying between them. This chain's CDR3 is CASSWDGAGYEQYF. CDR3 nucleotides: TGTGCCAGCAGCTGGGATGGAGCTGGGTACGAGCAGTACTTC.

This clonotype was counted only a few times. The rearrangement joins TRBV10-3 to TRBJ2-6, with 10 bases lining up with TRBD1. The germline CDR1 and CDR2 sequences are ENHRY and SYGVKD. This CDR3 has 18 residues. Trimming cost V 3 bases and J 0 bases; bases outside gene matches: 5. CDR3 nucleotides: TGTGCCATCAGTGACCGGGACAGGGGCCCCTCTGGGGCCAACGTCCTGACTTTC. It yields the protein CAISDRDRGPSGANVLTF.

In its sample, this clonotype was seen many times. The CDR3 loop is CASSYLRGQETQYF. The CDR3 DNA reads as TGTGCCAGCAGTTACCTGCGGGGCCAAGAGACCCAGTACTTC. V usage is TRBV6-2 or TRBV6-3 and J usage is TRBJ2-5; a weak D match, TRBD2 (6 bases). The CDR3 contains 14 residues. V shed 2 bases and J shed 1 base, with 8 bases lying between them. Germline assignment: CDR1 MNHEY and CDR2 SVGEGT.

At least ten counts were recorded for this clonotype. The chain combines TRBV11-2 with TRBJ1-2; TRBD1 matches at 9 bases. CDR1 and CDR2 (germline): SGHAT, FQNNGV. The CDR3 spans 15 residues. The trim removed 5 bases at V and 2 bases at J, leaving 6 bases unmatched. CDR3 DNA: TGTGCCAGCAGCCGACTACAGGGGGCAAACTATGGCTACACCTTC. It encodes CASSRLQGANYGYTF.

This clonotype was observed many times. The rearrangement links TRBV9 to TRBJ2-3; tentatively, D is TRBD1 (6 bases). Germline V gives CDR1 SGDLS, CDR2 YYNGEE. Trimming took off 3 bases at V and 0 bases at J, with 17 bases between the two ends. This CDR3 contains 17 residues. The DNA for the CDR3 is TGTGCCAGCAGCGCTAAACAGGGAGCACCCAGCACAGATACGCAGTATTTT. Its protein is CASSAKQGAPSTDTQYF. Supplemented by reference TRBV9 and TRBJ2-3, the full variable domain reads DSGVTQTPKHLITATGQRVTLRCSPRSGDLSVYWYQQSLDQGLQFLIQYYNGEERAKGNILERFSAQQFPDLHSELNLSSLELGDSALYFCASSAKQGAPSTDTQYFGPGTRLTVL.

This clonotype counts as medium-sized (0.01 to 0.1%). The CDR3 region is CASSQDLAQTTEAFF. The CDR3 region has the DNA TGTGCCAGCAGCCAAGACCTGGCACAGACCACTGAAGCTTTCTTT. This chain uses TRBV4-2 with TRBJ1-1; D remains unclear. The V gene lost 0 bases and the J gene lost 4 bases, with 12 bases spanning the gap. This CDR3 region has 15 residues. The V gene's germline CDR1 is LGHNA and CDR2 YNFKEQ.

Many counts were recorded for this clonotype. The V call is TRBV7-8, the J call TRBJ2-3; 9 bases map to TRBD2. Looked up from germline, CDR1 is SGHVS and CDR2 is FQNEAQ. V lost 3 bases, J lost 3 bases, and 10 bases stayed unmatched. This CDR3 is 17 amino acids long. The CDR3 loop reads CASSLDLSGRLTDTQYF. CDR3 coding DNA: TGTGCCAGCAGCTTGGATTTAAGCGGGAGGTTGACAGATACGCAGTATTTT.